The clone carrying this TCR beta chain was seen a handful of times. Trimming took 0 bases from V and 2 from J, leaving 16 bases between them. This CDR3 is built from 16 residues. In germline, CDR1 is GTSNPN, CDR2 SVGIG (reference sequence). Patients affected by ophthalmopathy presented a Clinical Activity Score of at least 3, a NOSPECS grade of at least 4, and disease duration below 3 months. Lactation, pregnancy, other autoimmune disease or uncontrolled infection led to exclusion of patients. The study based diagnoses on clinical symptoms, serum thyroxine and TRAb, thyroid ultrasound and orbital computed tomography. This entry is derived from a study of T cells in Graves' hyperthyroidism and ophthalmopathy. Amplified TCR beta CDR3 regions came from RNA transcripts. Primed by the HTBI set, a first-round RT-PCR was run on the TCR CDR3. Each CDR3 protein gets one entry after TCRdb re-called the multiplex PCR reads with MiXCR. The sample has a few hundred thousand distinct CDR3 sequences; roughly 15% are singletons.

The chain employs TRBV30 and TRBJ1-1; D not certain. The origin of this receptor is a woman aged 40 to 50 with Graves' ophthalmopathy. Sequenced: blood. CDR3 sequence reads: CAWSVRDWTENTEAFF. The CDR3 DNA is TGTGCCTGGAGTGTACGGGATTGGACGGAAAACACTGAAGCTTTCTTT.